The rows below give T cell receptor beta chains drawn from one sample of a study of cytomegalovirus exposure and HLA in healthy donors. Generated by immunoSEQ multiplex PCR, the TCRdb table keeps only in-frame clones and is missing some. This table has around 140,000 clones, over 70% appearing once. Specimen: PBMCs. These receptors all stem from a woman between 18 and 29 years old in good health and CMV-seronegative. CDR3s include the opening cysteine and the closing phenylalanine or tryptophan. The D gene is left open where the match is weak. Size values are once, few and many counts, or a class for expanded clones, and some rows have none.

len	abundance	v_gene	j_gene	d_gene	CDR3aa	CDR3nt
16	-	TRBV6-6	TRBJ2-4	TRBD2	CASSYSFSQGGNIQYF	TGTGCCAGCAGTTACTCTTTTTCCCAGGGAGGGAACATTCAGTACTTC
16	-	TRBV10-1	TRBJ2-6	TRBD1	CASRAGTAIGANVLTF	TGCGCCAGCAGAGCCGGGACAGCAATTGGGGCCAACGTCCTGACTTTC
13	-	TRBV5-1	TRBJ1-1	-	CASSLFQNTEAFF	TGCGCCAGCAGCTTGTTTCAGAACACTGAAGCTTTCTTT
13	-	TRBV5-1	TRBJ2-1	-	CASSLVRGNEQFF	TGCGCCAGCAGCTTGGTCAGGGGTAATGAGCAGTTCTTC
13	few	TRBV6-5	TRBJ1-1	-	CASSYGQGTEAFF	TGTGCCAGCAGTTACGGGCAGGGAACTGAAGCTTTCTTT
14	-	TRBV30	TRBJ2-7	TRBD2	CAWSISGPSYEQYF	TGTGCCTGGAGTATTAGCGGGCCCTCCTACGAGCAGTACTTC
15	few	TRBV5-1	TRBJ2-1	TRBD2	CASTLWGEGKNEQFF	TGCGCCAGCACCCTTTGGGGGGAGGGAAAAAATGAGCAGTTCTTC
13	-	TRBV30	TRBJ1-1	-	CAWSVQRNTEAFF	TGTGCCTGGAGTGTACAGAGGAACACTGAAGCTTTCTTT
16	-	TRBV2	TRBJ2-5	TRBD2	CASSEGTGGPQETQYF	TGTGCCAGCAGTGAAGGGACGGGAGGGCCCCAAGAGACCCAGTACTTC
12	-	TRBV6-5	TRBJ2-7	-	CASSPEGVEQYF	TGTGCCAGCAGCCCTGAGGGGGTCGAGCAGTACTTC
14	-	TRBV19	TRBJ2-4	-	CASNEGRAKNIQYF	TGTGCCAGTAACGAGGGTAGGGCCAAAAACATTCAGTACTTC
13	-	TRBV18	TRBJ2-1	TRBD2	CASSGSGKNEQFF	TGTGCCAGCTCGGGGAGCGGGAAGAATGAGCAGTTCTTC
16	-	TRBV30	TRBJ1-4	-	CAWSVTFRTKYEKLFF	TGTGCCTGGAGTGTAACGTTTCGTACAAAGTATGAAAAACTGTTTTTT
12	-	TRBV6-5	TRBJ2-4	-	CASSSGVNIQYF	TGTGCCAGCAGTTCCGGGGTAAACATTCAGTACTTC
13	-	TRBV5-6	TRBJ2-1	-	CASSSGTRGEQFF	TGTGCCAGCAGCTCCGGGACTCGCGGTGAGCAGTTCTTC
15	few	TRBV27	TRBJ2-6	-	CASSFYGRGANVLTF	TGTGCCAGCAGTTTTTATGGGCGCGGGGCCAACGTCCTGACTTTC
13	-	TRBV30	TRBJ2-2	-	CAWSGGITGELFF	TGTGCCTGGAGCGGCGGGATCACCGGGGAGCTGTTTTTT
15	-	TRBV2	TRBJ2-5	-	CASSETSAVQETQYF	TGTGCCAGCAGTGAAACTTCAGCGGTCCAAGAGACCCAGTACTTC
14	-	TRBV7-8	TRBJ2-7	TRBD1	CASSQGQATYEQYF	TGTGCCAGCAGCCAGGGACAGGCGACCTACGAGCAGTACTTC
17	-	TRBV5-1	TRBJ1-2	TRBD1	CASSSGDRGLYNYGYTF	TGCGCCAGCAGCTCAGGGGACAGGGGCCTATACAACTATGGCTACACCTTC
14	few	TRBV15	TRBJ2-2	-	CATGETRGTGELFF	TGTGCCACAGGAGAGACTAGAGGGACCGGGGAGCTGTTTTTT
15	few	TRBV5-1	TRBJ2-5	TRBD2	CASSILAGDVETQYF	TGCGCCAGCAGCATATTAGCGGGAGATGTGGAGACCCAGTACTTC
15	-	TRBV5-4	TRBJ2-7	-	CASSSDSRRAYEQYF	TGTGCCAGCAGCTCTGACTCGAGACGAGCCTACGAGCAGTACTTC
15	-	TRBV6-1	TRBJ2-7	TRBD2	CASSKVAGSSYEQYF	TGTGCCAGCAGTAAGGTAGCGGGCAGCTCCTACGAGCAGTACTTC
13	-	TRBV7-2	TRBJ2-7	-	CASSSAVPYEQYF	TGTGCCAGCAGCTCCGCGGTCCCCTACGAGCAGTACTTC
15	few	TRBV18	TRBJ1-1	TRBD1	CASSPATGGLSEAFF	TGTGCCAGCTCACCAGCGACAGGGGGTTTATCTGAAGCTTTCTTT
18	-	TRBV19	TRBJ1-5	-	CASSIDRLSPTVNQPQHF	TGTGCCAGTAGTATAGATAGGCTCTCCCCGACAGTTAATCAGCCCCAGCATTTT
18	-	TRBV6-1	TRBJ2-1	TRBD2	CASSESATGLASLNEQFF	TGTGCCAGCAGTGAATCGGCGACGGGACTAGCGTCCCTCAATGAGCAGTTCTTC
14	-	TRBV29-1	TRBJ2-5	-	CSVDWGQNQETQYF	TGCAGCGTTGATTGGGGGCAGAATCAAGAGACCCAGTACTTC
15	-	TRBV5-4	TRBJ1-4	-	CASSLAEGANEKLFF	TGTGCCAGCAGCTTGGCCGAGGGAGCTAATGAAAAACTGTTTTTT
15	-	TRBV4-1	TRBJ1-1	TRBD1	CASSPTDRENTEAFF	TGCGCCAGCAGCCCCACCGACAGGGAGAACACTGAAGCTTTCTTT
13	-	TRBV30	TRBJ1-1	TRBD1	CAWDRGANTEAFF	TGTGCCTGGGACAGGGGAGCGAACACTGAAGCTTTCTTT
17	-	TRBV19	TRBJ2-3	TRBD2	CASSTMGLAGGTDTQYF	TGTGCCAGTAGTACAATGGGACTAGCGGGAGGCACAGATACGCAGTATTTT
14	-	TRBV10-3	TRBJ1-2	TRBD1	CAINQDRDDYGYTF	TGTGCCATCAACCAGGACAGGGATGACTATGGCTACACCTTC